This T cell receptor beta chain was retrieved from a study of graft-versus-host responses after intestinal transplantation. Study-wide context: The recipients all started with anti-thymocyte globulin induction and then took tacrolimus and steroids for roughly 3 years.

As regards this clone: Its antigen is unidentified.

Here immunoSEQ multiplex PCR was the method, and the copy in TCRdb shows in-frame clones only, minus some. This repertoire shows 90,000 to 130,000 clones, more than 85% found once; its top ten account for roughly 1.2%. Trimming at V came to 5 bases and at J to 7 bases, leaving 7 bases not matched to a gene. From germline, CDR1 is LNHDA and CDR2 SQIVND (reference sequence). This CDR3 has 14 residues. The TCR originated in a human donor who was the organ donor for an intestinal transplant. Here the sequenced sample was unstimulated CD8+ T cells sorted from spleen or lymph node cells, taken before transplant. This chain uses TRBV19 with TRBJ1-2; 10 bases agree with TRBD1. The CDR3 DNA reads as TGTGCCAGTAGTGTCGGGACAGGGGCCATTGGCTACACCTTC. Its translation: CASSVGTGAIGYTF.